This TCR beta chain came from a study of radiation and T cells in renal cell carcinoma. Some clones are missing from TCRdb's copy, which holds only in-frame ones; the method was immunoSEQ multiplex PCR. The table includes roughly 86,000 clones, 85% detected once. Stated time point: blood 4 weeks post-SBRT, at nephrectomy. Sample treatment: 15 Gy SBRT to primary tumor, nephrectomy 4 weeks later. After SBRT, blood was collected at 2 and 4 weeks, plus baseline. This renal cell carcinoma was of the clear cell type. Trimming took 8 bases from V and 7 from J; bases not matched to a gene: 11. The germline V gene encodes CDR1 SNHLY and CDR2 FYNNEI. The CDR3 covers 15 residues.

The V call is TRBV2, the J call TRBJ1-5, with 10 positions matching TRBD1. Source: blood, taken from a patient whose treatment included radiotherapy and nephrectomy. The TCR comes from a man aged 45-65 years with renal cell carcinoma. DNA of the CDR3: TGTGCCAGCTGTAGGTCGGACAGGGGGTTCCAGCCCCAGCATTTT. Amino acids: CASCRSDRGFQPQHF.